These 3 T cell receptor beta chains were all obtained from the same sample, sequenced in a study of early T cells in non-severe SARS-CoV-2 infection. TCRdb fed the 5' RACE reads into MiXCR, producing one record per CDR3 protein. The sample includes approximately 38,000 distinct CDR3 sequences, roughly 4.2% of them seen just once. The sequenced sample was whole blood. All receptors derive from an adult who was a healthcare worker with PCR-confirmed SARS-CoV-2 infection or an uninfected control (not recorded which).

This clonotype was seen many times. The chain links TRBV9 to TRBJ2-1; D possibly corresponds to TRBD2 (5 bases). The CDR3 consists of 15 residues. Trimming removed 3 bases at V and 5 bases at J, with 15 bases between. CDR1 is SGDLS and CDR2 is YYNGEE in the germline V gene. In DNA, the CDR3 is TGTGCCAGCAGCGCCTCCCCCGGAGGAAACAATGAGCAGTTCTTC. Its translation: CASSASPGGNNEQFF.

At least ten counts were recorded for this clonotype. The chain has TRBV6-1 and TRBJ2-1; possible D gene TRBD2, 6 bases. CDR3 length: 14 residues. The V and J ends lost 0 bases and 4 bases respectively, with 7 bases between them. Germline loops: CDR1 MNHNS, CDR2 SASEGT. The CDR3 protein is CASSEAGGYNEQFF. The CDR3 coding sequence is TGTGCCAGCAGTGAAGCGGGGGGATACAATGAGCAGTTCTTC.

This clonotype was seen ten or more times. The J gene is TRBJ1-1, the V gene TRBV4-3; D gene ambiguous. The V gene lost 1 base and the J gene lost 4 bases, with 13 bases spanning the gap. Germline loops: CDR1 LGHNA, CDR2 YSLEER. The CDR3 covers 15 residues. As DNA, the CDR3 is TGCGCCAGCAGCCAAGGGGCAGGCCGTCGCACTGAAGCTTTCTTT. It is translated as CASSQGAGRRTEAFF.